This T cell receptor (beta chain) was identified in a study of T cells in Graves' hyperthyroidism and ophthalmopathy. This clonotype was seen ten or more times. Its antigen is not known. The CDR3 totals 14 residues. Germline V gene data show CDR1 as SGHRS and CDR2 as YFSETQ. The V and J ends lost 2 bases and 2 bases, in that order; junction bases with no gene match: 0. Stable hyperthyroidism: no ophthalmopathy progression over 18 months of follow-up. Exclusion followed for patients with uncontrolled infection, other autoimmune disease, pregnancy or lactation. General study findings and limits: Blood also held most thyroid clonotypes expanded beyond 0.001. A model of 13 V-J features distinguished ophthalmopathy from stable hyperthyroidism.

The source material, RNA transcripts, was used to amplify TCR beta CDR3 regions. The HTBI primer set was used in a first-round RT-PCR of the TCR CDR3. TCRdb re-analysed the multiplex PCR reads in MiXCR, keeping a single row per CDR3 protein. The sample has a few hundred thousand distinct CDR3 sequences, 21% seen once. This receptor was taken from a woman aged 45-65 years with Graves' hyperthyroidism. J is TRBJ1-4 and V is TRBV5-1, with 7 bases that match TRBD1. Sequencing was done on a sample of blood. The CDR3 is CASSFRGTNEKLFF. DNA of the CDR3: TGCGCCAGCAGCTTCAGGGGGACTAATGAAAAACTGTTTTTT. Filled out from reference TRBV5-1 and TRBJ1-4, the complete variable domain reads KAGVTQTPRYLIKTRGQQVTLSCSPISGHRSVSWYQQTPGQGLQFLFEYFSETQRNKGNFPGRFSGRQFSNSRSEMNVSTLELGDSALYLCASSFRGTNEKLFFGSGTQLSVL.